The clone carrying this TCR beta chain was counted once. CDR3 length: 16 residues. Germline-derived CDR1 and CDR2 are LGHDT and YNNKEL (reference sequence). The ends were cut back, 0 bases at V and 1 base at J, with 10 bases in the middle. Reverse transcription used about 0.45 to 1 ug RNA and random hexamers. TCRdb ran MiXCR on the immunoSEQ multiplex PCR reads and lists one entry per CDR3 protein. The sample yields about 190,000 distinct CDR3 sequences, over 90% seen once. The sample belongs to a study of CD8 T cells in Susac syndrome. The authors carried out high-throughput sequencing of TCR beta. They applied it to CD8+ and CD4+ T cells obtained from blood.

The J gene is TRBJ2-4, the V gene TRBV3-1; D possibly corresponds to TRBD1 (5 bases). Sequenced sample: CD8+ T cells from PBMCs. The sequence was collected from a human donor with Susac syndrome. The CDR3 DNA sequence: TGTGCCAGCAGCCAAGAGGCAGGGTCGGCCAAAAACATTCAGTACTTC. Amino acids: CASSQEAGSAKNIQYF.